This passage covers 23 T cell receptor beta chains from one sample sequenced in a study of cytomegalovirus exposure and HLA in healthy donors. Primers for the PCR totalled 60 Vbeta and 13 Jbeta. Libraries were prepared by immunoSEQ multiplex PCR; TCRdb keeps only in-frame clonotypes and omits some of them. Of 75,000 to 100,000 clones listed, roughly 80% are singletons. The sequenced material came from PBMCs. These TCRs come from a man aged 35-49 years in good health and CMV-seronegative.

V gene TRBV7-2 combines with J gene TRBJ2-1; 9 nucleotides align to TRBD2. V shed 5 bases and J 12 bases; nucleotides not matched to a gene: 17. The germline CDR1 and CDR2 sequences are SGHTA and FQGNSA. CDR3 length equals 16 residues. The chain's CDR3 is CASSPGWLAGLYGQFF. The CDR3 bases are TGTGCCAGCAGCCCGGGGTGGCTAGCGGGGTTATATGGGCAGTTCTTC. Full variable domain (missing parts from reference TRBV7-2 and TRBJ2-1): GAGVSQSPSNKVTEKGKDVELRCDPISGHTALYWYRQSLGQGLEFLIYFQGNSAPDKSGLPSDRFSAERTGGSVSTLTIQRTQQEDSAVYLCASSPGWLAGLYGQFFGPGTRLTVL.

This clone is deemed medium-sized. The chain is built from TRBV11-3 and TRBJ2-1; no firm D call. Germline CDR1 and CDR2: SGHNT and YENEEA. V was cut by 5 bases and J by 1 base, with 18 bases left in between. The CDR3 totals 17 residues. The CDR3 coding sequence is TGTGCCAGCAGCCCTCGACCCACAGAGCCTTCCTACAATGAGCAGTTCTTC. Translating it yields CASSPRPTEPSYNEQFF.

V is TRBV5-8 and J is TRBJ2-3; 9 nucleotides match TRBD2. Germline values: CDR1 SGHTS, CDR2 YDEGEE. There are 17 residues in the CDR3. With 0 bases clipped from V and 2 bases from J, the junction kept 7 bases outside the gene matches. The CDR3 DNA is TGTGCCAGCAGCTTGGCCCCGGCTAGCGGGAACACAGATACGCAGTATTTT. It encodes CASSLAPASGNTDTQYF.

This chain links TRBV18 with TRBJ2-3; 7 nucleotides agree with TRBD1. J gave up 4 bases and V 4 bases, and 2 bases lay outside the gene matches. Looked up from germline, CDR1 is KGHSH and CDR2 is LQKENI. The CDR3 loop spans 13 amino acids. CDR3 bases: TGTGCCAGCTCACGACAGGGCCCAGATACGCAGTATTTT. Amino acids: CASSRQGPDTQYF.

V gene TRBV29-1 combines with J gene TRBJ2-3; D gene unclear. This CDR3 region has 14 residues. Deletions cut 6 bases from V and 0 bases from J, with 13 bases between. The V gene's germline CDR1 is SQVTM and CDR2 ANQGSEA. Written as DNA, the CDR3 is TGCAGCGTCGCCCACTACTCAAGCACAGATACGCAGTATTTT. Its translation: CSVAHYSSTDTQYF.

The CDR3 DNA reads TGTGCCAGCAGCTTCAGGGGGCTAAATTCCTACGAGCAGTACTTC. Protein: CASSFRGLNSYEQYF. The rearrangement uses TRBV5-5 and TRBJ2-7, with 8 bases that match TRBD1. The CDR3 spans 15 residues. J lost 1 base, V lost 2 bases, and 5 bases had no gene match. Per germline, CDR1 SGHKS and CDR2 YYEKEE (reference sequence).

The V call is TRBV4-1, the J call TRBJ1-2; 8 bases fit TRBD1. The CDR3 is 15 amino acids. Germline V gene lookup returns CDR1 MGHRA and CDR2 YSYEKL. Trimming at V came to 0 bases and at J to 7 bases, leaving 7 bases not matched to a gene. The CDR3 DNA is TGCGCCAGCAGCCAAGAAATGACAGGGGCGGTTGGCTACACCTTC. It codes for CASSQEMTGAVGYTF.

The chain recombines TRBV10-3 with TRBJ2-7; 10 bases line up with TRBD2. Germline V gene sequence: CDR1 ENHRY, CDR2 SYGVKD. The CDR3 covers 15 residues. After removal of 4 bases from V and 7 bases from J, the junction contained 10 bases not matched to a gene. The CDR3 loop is CAISARTSGLGEQYF. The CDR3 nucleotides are TGTGCCATCAGTGCCAGGACTAGCGGACTGGGAGAGCAGTACTTC.

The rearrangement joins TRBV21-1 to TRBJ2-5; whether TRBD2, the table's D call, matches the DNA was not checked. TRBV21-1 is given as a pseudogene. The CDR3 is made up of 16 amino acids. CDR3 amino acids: CASSKLTSKYQETQYF. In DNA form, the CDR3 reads TGTGCCAGCAGCAAATTGACTAGCAAATATCAAGAGACCCAGTACTTC.

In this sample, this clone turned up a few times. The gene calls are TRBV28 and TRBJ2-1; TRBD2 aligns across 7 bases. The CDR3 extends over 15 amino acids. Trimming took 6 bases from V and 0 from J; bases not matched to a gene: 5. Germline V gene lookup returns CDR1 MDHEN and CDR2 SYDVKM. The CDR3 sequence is CASRIGGSSYNEQFF. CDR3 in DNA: TGTGCCAGCAGGATAGGCGGGAGCTCCTACAATGAGCAGTTCTTC. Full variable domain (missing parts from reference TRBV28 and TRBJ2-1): DVKVTQSSRYLVKRTGEKVFLECVQDMDHENMFWYRQDPGLGLRLIYFSYDVKMKEKGDIPEGYSVSREKKERFSLILESASTNQTSMYLCASRIGGSSYNEQFFGPGTRLTVL.

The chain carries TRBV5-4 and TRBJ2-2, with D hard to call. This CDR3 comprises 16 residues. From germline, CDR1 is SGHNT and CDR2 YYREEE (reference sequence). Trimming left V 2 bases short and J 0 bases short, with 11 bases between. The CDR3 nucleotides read TGTGCCAGCAGCTTAAAAACTACGACGAACACCGGGGAGCTGTTTTTT. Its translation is CASSLKTTTNTGELFF.

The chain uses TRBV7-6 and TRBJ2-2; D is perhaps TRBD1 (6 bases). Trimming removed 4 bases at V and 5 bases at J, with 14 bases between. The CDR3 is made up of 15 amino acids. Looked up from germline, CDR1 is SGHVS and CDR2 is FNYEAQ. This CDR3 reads CASSSSQGWTGELFF. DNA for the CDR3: TGTGCCAGCAGCTCGTCACAGGGTTGGACCGGGGAGCTGTTTTTT.

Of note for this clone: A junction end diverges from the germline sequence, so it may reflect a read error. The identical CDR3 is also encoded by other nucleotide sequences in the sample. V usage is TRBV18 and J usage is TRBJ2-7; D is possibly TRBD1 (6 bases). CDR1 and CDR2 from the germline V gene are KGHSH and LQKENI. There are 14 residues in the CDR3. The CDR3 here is CASSPEQGPYEQYF. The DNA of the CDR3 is TGCGCCAGCTCACCTGAGCAGGGGCCCTACGAGCAGTACTTC.

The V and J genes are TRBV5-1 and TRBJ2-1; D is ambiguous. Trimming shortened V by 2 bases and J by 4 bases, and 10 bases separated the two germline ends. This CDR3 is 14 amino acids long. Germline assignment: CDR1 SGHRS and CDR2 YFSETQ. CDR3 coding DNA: TGCGCCAGCAGCTTCGGTGTAAGTTACAATGAGCAGTTCTTC. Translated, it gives CASSFGVSYNEQFF.

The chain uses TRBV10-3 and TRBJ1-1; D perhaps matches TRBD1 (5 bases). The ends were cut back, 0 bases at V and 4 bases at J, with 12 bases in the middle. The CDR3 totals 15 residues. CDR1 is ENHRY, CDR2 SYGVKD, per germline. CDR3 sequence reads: CAISESLGGVTEAFF. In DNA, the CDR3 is TGTGCCATCAGTGAGTCGTTGGGGGGAGTCACTGAAGCTTTCTTT.

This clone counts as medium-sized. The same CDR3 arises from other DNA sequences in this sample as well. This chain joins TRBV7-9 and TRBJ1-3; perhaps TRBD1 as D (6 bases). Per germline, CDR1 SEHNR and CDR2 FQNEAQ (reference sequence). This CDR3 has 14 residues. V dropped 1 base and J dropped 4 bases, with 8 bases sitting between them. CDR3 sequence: CASSLGQAGNTIYF. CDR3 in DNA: TGTGCCAGCAGCTTAGGACAGGCAGGAAACACCATATATTTT.

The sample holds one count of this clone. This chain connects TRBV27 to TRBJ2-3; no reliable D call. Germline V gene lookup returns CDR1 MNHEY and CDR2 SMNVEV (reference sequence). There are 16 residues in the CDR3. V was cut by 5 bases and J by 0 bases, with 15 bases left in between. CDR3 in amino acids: CASSPITTASTDTQYF. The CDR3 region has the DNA TGTGCCAGCAGTCCCATTACTACCGCGAGCACAGATACGCAGTATTTT.

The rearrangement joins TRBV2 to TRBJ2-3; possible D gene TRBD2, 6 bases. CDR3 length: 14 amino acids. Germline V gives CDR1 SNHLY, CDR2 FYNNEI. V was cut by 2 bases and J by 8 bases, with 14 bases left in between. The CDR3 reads CASSERTSLATQYF. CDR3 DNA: TGTGCCAGCAGTGAACGAACTAGCCTCGCTACGCAGTATTTT. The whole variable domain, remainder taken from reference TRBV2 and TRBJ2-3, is EPEVTQTPSHQVTQMGQEVILRCVPISNHLYFYWYRQILGQKVEFLVSFYNNEISEKSEIFDDQFSVERPDGSNFTLKIRSTKLEDSAMYFCASSERTSLATQYFGPGTRLTVL.

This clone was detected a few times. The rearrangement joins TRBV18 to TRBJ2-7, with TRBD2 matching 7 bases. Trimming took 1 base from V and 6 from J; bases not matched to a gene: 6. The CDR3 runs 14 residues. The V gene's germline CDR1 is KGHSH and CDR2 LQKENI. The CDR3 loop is CASSPRGGTREQYF. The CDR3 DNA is TGTGCCAGCTCACCACGGGGAGGGACCCGCGAGCAGTACTTC.

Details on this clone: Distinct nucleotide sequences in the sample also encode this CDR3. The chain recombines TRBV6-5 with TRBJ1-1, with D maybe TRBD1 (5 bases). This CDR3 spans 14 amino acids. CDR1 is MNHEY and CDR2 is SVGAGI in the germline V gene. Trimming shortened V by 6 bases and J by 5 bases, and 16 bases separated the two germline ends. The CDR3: CASSFGRGLTEAFF. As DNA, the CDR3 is TGTGCCAGCAGCTTCGGACGGGGGTTAACTGAAGCTTTCTTT.

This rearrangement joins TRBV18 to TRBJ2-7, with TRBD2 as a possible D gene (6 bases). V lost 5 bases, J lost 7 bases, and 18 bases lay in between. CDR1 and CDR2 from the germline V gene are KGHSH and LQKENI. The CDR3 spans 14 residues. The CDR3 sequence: CASSTSPSDGEQYF. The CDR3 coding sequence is TGTGCCAGCTCAACTAGCCCAAGTGATGGGGAGCAGTACTTC.

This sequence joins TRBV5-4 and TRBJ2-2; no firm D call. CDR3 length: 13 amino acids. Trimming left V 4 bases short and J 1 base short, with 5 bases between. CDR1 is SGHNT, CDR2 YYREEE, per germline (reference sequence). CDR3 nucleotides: TGTGCCAGCAGCCAAAAGAACACCGGGGAGCTGTTTTTT. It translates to CASSQKNTGELFF.

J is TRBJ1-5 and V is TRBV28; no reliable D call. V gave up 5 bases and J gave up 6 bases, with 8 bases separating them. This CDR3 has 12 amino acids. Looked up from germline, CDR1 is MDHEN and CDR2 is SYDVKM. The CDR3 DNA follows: TGTGCCAGCAGTGAAGGGAGTCAGCCCCAGCATTTT. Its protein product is CASSEGSQPQHF.